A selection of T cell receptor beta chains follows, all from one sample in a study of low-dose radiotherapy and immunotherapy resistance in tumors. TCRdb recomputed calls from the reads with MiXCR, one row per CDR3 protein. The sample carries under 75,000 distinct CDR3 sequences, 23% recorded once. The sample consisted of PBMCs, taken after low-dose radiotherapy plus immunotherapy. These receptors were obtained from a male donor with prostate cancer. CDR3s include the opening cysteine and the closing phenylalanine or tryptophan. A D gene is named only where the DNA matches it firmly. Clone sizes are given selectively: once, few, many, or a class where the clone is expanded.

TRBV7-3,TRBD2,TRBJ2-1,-,CASSPGTSNEQFF,TGTGCCAGCAGCCCCGGGACTAGCAATGAGCAGTTCTTC
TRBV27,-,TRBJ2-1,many,CASSLPRGGFYNEQFF,TGTGCCAGCAGTTTACCCAGGGGGGGGTTTTACAATGAGCAGTTCTTC
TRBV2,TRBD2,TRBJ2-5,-,CASSGSSGGTLQETQYF,TGTGCCAGCAGTGGAAGTAGCGGGGGGACCCTCCAAGAGACCCAGTACTTC
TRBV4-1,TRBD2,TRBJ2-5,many,CASSLQGREQETQYF,TGCGCCAGCAGCCTCCAAGGGAGGGAACAAGAGACCCAGTACTTC
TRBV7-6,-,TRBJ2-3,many,CASSLGGRDTDTQYF,TGTGCCAGCAGCTTAGGGGGGAGAGACACAGATACGCAGTATTTT
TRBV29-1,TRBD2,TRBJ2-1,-,CSVVGLAGRNEQFF,TGCAGCGTGGTGGGACTAGCGGGCCGCAATGAGCAGTTCTTC
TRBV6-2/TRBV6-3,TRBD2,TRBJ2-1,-,CASTYSGSNYNEQFF,TGTGCCAGCACATATAGCGGGAGTAACTACAATGAGCAGTTCTTC
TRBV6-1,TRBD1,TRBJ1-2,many,CASSDWTGANYGYTF,TGTGCCAGCAGTGACTGGACAGGAGCTAACTATGGCTACACCTTC
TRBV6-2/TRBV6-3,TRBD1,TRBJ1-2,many,CASSYSRTGGGYGYTF,TGTGCCAGCAGTTACTCGCGGACAGGGGGAGGCTATGGCTACACCTTC
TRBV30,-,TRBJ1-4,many,CALGDRAGNEKLFF,TGTGCCCTGGGAGACCGGGCGGGGAATGAAAAACTGTTTTTT
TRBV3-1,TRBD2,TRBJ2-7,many,CASSQELAGVGEQYF,TGTGCCAGCAGCCAAGAACTAGCGGGAGTGGGGGAGCAGTACTTC
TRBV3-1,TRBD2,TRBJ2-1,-,CASSQGLAGGAEQFF,TGTGCCAGCAGCCAAGGACTAGCGGGAGGGGCCGAGCAGTTCTTC
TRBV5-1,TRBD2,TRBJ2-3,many,CASSLGRGGATDTQYF,TGCGCCAGCAGCTTGGGTCGGGGGGGGGCCACAGATACGCAGTATTTT
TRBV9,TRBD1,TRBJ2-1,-,CASSATGGRYNEQFF,TGTGCCAGCAGCGCGACAGGGGGCCGCTACAATGAGCAGTTCTTC
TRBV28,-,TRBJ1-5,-,CASSLGDDGDNQPQHF,TGTGCCAGCAGTTTAGGGGATGACGGAGACAATCAGCCCCAGCATTTT
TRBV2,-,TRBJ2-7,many,CASRRDVSLREQYF,TGTGCCAGCAGGCGGGACGTCAGCCTACGGGAGCAGTACTTC
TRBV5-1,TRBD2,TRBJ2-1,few,CASSFGGGDWGEQFF,TGCGCCAGCAGCTTCGGGGGGGGAGATTGGGGTGAGCAGTTCTTC
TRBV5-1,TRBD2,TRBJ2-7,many,CASSLLAGSEQYF,TGCGCCAGCAGCTTACTAGCGGGGAGTGAGCAGTACTTC
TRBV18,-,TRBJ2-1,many,CASSPPSYNEQFF,TGTGCCAGCTCACCACCGAGTTACAATGAGCAGTTCTTC
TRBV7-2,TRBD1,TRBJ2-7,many,CASSLGDREDEQYF,TGTGCCAGCAGCTTAGGGGACAGGGAGGACGAGCAGTACTTC
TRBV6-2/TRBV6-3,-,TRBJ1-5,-,CASSFGADSNQPQHF,TGTGCCAGCAGTTTCGGGGCCGATAGCAATCAGCCCCAGCATTTT
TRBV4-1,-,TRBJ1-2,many,CASSQDYDRTTNNYGYTF,TGCGCCAGCAGCCAAGATTACGACAGAACTACGAATAACTATGGCTACACCTTC
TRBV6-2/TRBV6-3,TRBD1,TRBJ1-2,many,CASRTGTGGNYGYTF,TGTGCCAGCAGAACCGGGACAGGGGGCAACTATGGCTACACCTTC
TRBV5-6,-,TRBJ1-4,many,CASSFWVSEINEKLFF,TGTGCCAGCAGCTTCTGGGTCTCGGAAATTAATGAAAAACTGTTTTTT